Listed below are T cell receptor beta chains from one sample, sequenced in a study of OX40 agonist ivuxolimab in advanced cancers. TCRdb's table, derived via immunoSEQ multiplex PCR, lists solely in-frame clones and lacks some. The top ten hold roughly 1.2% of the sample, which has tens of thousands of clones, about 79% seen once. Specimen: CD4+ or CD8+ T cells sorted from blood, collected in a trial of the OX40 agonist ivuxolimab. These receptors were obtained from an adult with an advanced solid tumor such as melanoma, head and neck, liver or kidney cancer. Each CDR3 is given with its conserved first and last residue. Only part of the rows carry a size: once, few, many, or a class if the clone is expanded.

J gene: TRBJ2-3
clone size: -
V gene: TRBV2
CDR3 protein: CASSESRGDTQYF

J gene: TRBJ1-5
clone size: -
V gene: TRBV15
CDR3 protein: CATSRALTSSAGRQPQHF

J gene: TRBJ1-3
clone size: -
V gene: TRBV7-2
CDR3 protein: CASSLGQPINTIYF

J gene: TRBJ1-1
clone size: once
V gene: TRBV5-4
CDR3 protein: CASSFSGQMTFF

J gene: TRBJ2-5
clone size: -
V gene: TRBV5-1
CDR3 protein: CASSWQGGETQYF

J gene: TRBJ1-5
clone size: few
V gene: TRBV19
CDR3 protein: CASRKGNSNQPQHF

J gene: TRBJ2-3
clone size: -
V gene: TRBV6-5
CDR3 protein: CASSYRRTSGGPASF

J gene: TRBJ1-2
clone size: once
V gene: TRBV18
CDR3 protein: CASSDAGARNGYTF

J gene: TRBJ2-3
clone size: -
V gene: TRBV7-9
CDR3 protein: CASSAGTSGDTQYF

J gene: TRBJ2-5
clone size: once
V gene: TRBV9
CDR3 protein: CASTQHSDYEGQETQYF

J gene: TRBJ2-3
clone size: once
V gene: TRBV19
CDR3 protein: CASSIEAVDTQYF

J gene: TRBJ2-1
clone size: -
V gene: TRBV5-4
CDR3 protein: CASSLDSRSYNEQFF

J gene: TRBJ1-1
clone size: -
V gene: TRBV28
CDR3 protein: CASRLGVNTEAFF

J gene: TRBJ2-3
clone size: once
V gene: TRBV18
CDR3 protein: CASSPPGLAGERDTQYF

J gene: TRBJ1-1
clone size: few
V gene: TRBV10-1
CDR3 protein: CASSAFTGVNTEAFF

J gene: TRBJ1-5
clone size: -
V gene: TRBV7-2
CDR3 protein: CASSQGRNNQPQHF

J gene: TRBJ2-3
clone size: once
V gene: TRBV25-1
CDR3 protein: CASTLTGGYPDTQYF

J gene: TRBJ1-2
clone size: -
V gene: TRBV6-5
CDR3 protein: CASSARTVDGYTF

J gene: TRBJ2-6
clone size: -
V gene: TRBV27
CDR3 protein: CASSLAEYSGANVLTF

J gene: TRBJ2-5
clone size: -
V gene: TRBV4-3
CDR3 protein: CASSLGTGEETQYF

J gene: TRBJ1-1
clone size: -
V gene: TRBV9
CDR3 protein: CASSPWAGGANTEAFF

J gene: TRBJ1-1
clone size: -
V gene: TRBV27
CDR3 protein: CASSQGAWGGTEAFF

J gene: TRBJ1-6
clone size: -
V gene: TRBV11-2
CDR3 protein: CATSLRDRGSPLHF

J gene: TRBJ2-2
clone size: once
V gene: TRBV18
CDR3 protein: CASSALDRVGGELFF

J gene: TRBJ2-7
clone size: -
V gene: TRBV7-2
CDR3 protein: CASSLVSFGGTVTYEQYF

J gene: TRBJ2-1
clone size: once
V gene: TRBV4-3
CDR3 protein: CASSQEPGVDNEQFF

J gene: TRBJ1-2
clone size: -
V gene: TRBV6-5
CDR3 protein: CASSYTTVNYGYTF

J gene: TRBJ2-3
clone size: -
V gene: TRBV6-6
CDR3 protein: CANSPDGQFGDTQYF

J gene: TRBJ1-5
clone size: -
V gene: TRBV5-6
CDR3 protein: CASSSATMATQHF

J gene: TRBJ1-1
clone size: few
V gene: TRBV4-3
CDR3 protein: CASSQDQGRDTEAFF

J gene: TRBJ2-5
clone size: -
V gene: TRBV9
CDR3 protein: CASTSGAGETQYF

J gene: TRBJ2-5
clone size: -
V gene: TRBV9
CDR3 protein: CASSVRGDQETQYF

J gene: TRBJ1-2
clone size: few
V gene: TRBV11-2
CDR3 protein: CASMGIAGPNYGYTF

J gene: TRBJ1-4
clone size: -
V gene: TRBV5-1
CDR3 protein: CASSLVGTGGEKLFF

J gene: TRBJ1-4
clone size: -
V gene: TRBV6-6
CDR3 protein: CASSDHREANEKLFF

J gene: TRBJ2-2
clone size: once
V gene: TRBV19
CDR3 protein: CASSSQQGQGAYTGELFF

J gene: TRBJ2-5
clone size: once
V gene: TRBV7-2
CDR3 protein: CASSLQGGEETQYF

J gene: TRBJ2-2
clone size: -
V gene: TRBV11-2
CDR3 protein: CASSSYGAGELFF

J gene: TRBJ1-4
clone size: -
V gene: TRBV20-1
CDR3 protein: CSAGQAEKLFF

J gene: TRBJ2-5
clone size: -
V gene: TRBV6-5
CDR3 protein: CASSANAETQYF

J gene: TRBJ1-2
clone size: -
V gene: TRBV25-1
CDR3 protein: CASSVNNYGYTF

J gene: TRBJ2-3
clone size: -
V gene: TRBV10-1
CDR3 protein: CASWDSLRKTQYF

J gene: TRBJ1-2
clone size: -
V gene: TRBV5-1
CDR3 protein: CASSLAGDINYGYTF

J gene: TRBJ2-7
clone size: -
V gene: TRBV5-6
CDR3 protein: CASSSDRTSGYNEQYF

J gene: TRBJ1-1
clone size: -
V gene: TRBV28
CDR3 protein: CASSRPGANTEAFF

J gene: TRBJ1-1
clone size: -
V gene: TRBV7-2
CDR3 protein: CASSLVRYTEAFF

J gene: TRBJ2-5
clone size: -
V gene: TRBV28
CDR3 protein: CASSLGSRGETQYF

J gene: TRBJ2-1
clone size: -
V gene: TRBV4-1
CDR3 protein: CASSQDPGGGPYNEQFF

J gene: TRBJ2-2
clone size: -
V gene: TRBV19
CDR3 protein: CASSIPGLAGETNTGELFF

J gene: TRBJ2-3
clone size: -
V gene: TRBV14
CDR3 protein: CASSQVAGGSTDTQYF

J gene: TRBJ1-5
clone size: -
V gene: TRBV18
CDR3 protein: CASSPPMGQGGQPQHF

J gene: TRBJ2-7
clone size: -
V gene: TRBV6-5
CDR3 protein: CASSYVGTGEQYF

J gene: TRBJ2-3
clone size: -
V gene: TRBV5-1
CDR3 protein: CASTTGGTTDTQYF

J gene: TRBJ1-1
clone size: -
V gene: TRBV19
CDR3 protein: CASSIGPAGMNTEAFF

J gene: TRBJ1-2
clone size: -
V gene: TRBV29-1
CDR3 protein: CSVGRSGGYTF

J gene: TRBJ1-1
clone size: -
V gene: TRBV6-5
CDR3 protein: CASCWDAMTEAFF

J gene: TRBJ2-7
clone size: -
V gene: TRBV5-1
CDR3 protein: CASRSGQTYEQYF